The 14 T cell receptor beta chains reported below all come from one sample, sequenced in a study of cytomegalovirus exposure and HLA in healthy donors (dated by TCRdb to about 2017). The method behind the library was the immunoSEQ multiplex PCR assay. For the multiplex PCR, a mixture combining 60 forward primers for TCR Vbeta segments and 13 reverse primers for TCR Jbeta segments was used. The clones in this table, taken by TCRdb from immuneACCESS, are in-frame only. Not every clone is retained; where verified, under half of the shortfall comes from an unresolved V gene, and the cause of the rest is unknown. This sample holds about 170,000 clones; roughly 80% were observed only once. About 3.1% of the sample rests with the top ten. Input material: PBMCs. Source of these receptors: a female donor in good health and CMV-seronegative.

The CDR3 DNA is TGTGCCAGTAGGGGACAGGTGAATTCACCCCTCCACTTT. Translating it yields CASRGQVNSPLHF. The chain joins TRBV19 to TRBJ1-6; 8 nucleotides align to TRBD1. After removal of 6 bases from V and 7 bases from J, the junction contained 2 bases not matched to a gene. Germline CDR1 and CDR2: LNHDA and SQIVND (reference sequence). This CDR3 is 13 amino acids long. Together with reference TRBV19 and TRBJ1-6, the CDR3 gives the full variable domain: DGGITQSPKYLFRKEGQNVTLSCEQNLNHDAMYWYRQDPGQGLRLIYYSQIVNDFQKGDIAEGYSVSREKKESFPLTVTSAQKNPTAFYLCASRGQVNSPLHFGNGTRLTVT.

This clone was seen just once. This chain links TRBV5-4 with TRBJ2-1, with 10 bases aligning to TRBD2. The ends lost 4 bases at V and 2 bases at J; junction bases unmatched: 9. CDR3 length: 17 residues. CDR1 is SGHNT and CDR2 is YYREEE in the germline V gene (reference sequence). The CDR3 here is CASSPGLAMGPYNEQFF. The CDR3 region has the DNA TGTGCCAGCAGCCCGGGACTAGCGATGGGCCCCTACAATGAGCAGTTCTTC.

This chain's CDR3 is CASSHSLTGSNSPLHF. The CDR3 DNA reads as TGTGCCAGCAGCCACAGTTTGACAGGCTCCAATTCACCCCTCCACTTT. This rearrangement joins TRBV7-2 to TRBJ1-6; TRBD1 might be the D (6 bases). Germline V CDR1 and CDR2: SGHTA, FQGNSA. The V end lost 5 bases, the J end lost 7 bases, and 18 bases lay between the germline ends. The CDR3 extends over 16 amino acids.

The genes are TRBV7-8 and TRBJ2-7; D gene ambiguous. CDR1 SGHVS and CDR2 FQNEAQ come from the germline V gene. The CDR3 totals 12 residues. V shed 5 bases and J shed 2 bases, with 7 bases lying between them. The CDR3 loop is CASSPGPYEQYF. In nucleotides, the CDR3 is TGTGCCAGCAGCCCAGGTCCCTACGAGCAGTACTTC.

The CDR3 nucleotides are TGCGCCAGCAGCTTGGAAGGAGGGCTAAGCTCTGGAAACACCATATATTTT. Amino acids: CASSLEGGLSSGNTIYF. The chain uses TRBV5-1 and TRBJ1-3; D is unresolved. Germline V gives CDR1 SGHRS, CDR2 YFSETQ. V was cut by 0 bases and J by 0 bases, with 13 bases left in between. The CDR3 sequence is 17 residues long.

This clone was found once. CDR3 sequence reads: CASSQFSSVTYEQYF. The CDR3 DNA is TGTGCCAGCAGCCAATTCTCTAGCGTTACCTACGAGCAGTACTTC. The chain links TRBV4-2 to TRBJ2-7, with D possibly TRBD2 on 6 matching bases. In germline, CDR1 is LGHNA, CDR2 YNFKEQ. This CDR3 spans 15 amino acids. Trimming pared 2 bases from V and 2 bases from J, leaving 13 bases between.

In this sample, this clone turned up a few times. In DNA, the CDR3 is TGCGCCAGCAGCCAAGATGACAGCTCTGGAAACACCATATATTTT. Translated: CASSQDDSSGNTIYF. The chain couples TRBV4-3 to TRBJ1-3, with D tentatively TRBD1 (5 bases). The CDR3 contains 15 residues. The V end lost 0 bases, the J end lost 0 bases, and 6 bases lay between the germline ends. Germline CDR1 and CDR2: LGHNA and YSLEER.

The CDR3 here is CASSDQGLPGPLEQYF. The CDR3 region has the DNA TGTGCCAGCAGTGATCAGGGACTCCCGGGTCCACTCGAGCAGTACTTC. V is TRBV6-1 and J is TRBJ2-7; D might be TRBD2 (6 bases). The CDR3 loop spans 16 amino acids. The germline V gene encodes CDR1 MNHNS and CDR2 SASEGT. The V end was cut by 3 bases, the J end by 6 bases, with 21 bases between.

This clone has only a few counts. The V and J genes are TRBV2 and TRBJ1-4; D gene ambiguous. Looked up from germline, CDR1 is SNHLY and CDR2 is FYNNEI. The CDR3 length is 14 residues. Trimming took 2 bases from V and 4 from J, leaving 8 bases between them. The CDR3 DNA sequence: TGTGCCAGCAGTGAAACAATCCGTAATGAAAAACTGTTTTTT. It is translated as CASSETIRNEKLFF.

The V call is TRBV30, the J call TRBJ2-7, with D perhaps matching TRBD2 (6 bases). This CDR3 has 14 residues. The germline V gene encodes CDR1 GTSNPN and CDR2 SVGIG (reference sequence). The V end lost 3 bases, the J end lost 7 bases, and 19 bases lay between the germline ends. The CDR3, as DNA: TGTGCCTGGAGCGAAGGGTGGGGGGTGCAGGAGCAGTACTTC. This sequence encodes CAWSEGWGVQEQYF.

This clone was counted a single time. This rearrangement joins TRBV6-5 to TRBJ1-5; TRBD1 matches 7 bases. CDR1 is MNHEY, CDR2 SVGAGI, per germline. After removal of 5 bases from V and 9 bases from J, the junction contained 10 bases not matched to a gene. This CDR3 has 14 amino acids. CDR3 sequence (DNA): TGTGCCAGCAGTCCAACAGGGGACTTGGGGCCCCAGCATTTT. The encoded protein is CASSPTGDLGPQHF.

This chain joins TRBV28 and TRBJ1-2; 7 bases are shared with TRBD1. Germline lookup yields CDR1 MDHEN and CDR2 SYDVKM. CDR3 length: 13 amino acids. The DNA of the CDR3 is TGTGCGGTAACTAGGGGGCGCCCCTATGGCTACACCTTC. Translating it yields CAVTRGRPYGYTF.

The chain recombines TRBV6-4 with TRBJ2-3; TRBD2 agrees at 11 bases. J was trimmed by 2 bases and V by 0 bases; bases with no gene match: 4. Germline loops: CDR1 MRHNA, CDR2 SNTAGT. CDR3 length: 17 residues. The CDR3 DNA follows: TGTGCCAGCAGTGACTCGGGACTAGCGGAAACCACAGATACGCAGTATTTT. Its translation is CASSDSGLAETTDTQYF.

The chain has TRBV2 and TRBJ1-6; TRBD1 is a possible D gene (5 bases). The CDR3 spans 13 residues. In germline, CDR1 is SNHLY, CDR2 FYNNEI. The V and J ends lost 8 bases and 10 bases respectively, with 15 bases between them. In DNA, the CDR3 is TGTGCCAGCGTCCGCTTGCAGGGATCACCCCTCCACTTT. Its translation: CASVRLQGSPLHF.